These T cell receptor beta chains were read from a single sample in a study of human T cells and chemical hapten exposure. One entry per CDR3 protein, called by TCRdb with MiXCR from the RACE reads. Here the sample spans around 130,000 distinct CDR3 sequences, about 9.4% being singletons. Material for sequencing was whole blood. These receptors were obtained from a male donor in good health. Some clones in this sample may be carry-over from other donors' samples. The CDR3 runs from the conserved cysteine through the conserved F or W. D genes are given only for firm matches. The size entry is marked missing in some rows and otherwise reads once, few, many or a size class.

DNA: TGTGCCAGCAGCTCTCGACAGGGCACGAGTGACACTGAAGCTTTCTTT
CDR3: CASSSRQGTSDTEAFF
size: .
J: TRBJ1-1
V: TRBV7-9
D: TRBD1

DNA: TGTGCCAGCAGCTTAGCGTGGGTTTCGCAAGAGACCCAGTACTTC
CDR3: CASSLAWVSQETQYF
size: few
J: TRBJ2-5
V: TRBV11-2
D: .

DNA: TGTGCCAGCAGTTTGGGGACAGGGGGCGCATTAGAGACCCAGTACTTC
CDR3: CASSLGTGGALETQYF
size: .
J: TRBJ2-5
V: TRBV28
D: TRBD1

DNA: TGCGCCAGCAGCCCCTCCGAGGGAGAGACCCAGTACTTC
CDR3: CASSPSEGETQYF
size: .
J: TRBJ2-5
V: TRBV4-1
D: .

DNA: TGTGCCAGCAGCCAACAAACAGGACTAAATCAGCCCCAGCATTTT
CDR3: CASSQQTGLNQPQHF
size: few
J: TRBJ1-5
V: TRBV7-6
D: .

DNA: TGTGCCAGCTCACCGGTCGGGACCGAGCAGTACTTC
CDR3: CASSPVGTEQYF
size: few
J: TRBJ2-7
V: TRBV18
D: .

DNA: TGTGCCAGTAGTAGGAAGACAGGGCCGAGCAATCAGCCCCAGCATTTT
CDR3: CASSRKTGPSNQPQHF
size: few
J: TRBJ1-5
V: TRBV19
D: TRBD1

DNA: TGCAGTGCTAGGATCCCTACTAGCGGGAGAAGAACAGATACGCAGTATTTT
CDR3: CSARIPTSGRRTDTQYF
size: many
J: TRBJ2-3
V: TRBV20-1
D: TRBD2

DNA: TGTGCCAGCCGGCCGTACTCTGGGGCCAACGTCCTGACTTTC
CDR3: CASRPYSGANVLTF
size: few
J: TRBJ2-6
V: TRBV19
D: .

DNA: TGTGCCATCAGGGGCGGACAAGGGTTCGGCGGCACTGAAGCTTTCTTT
CDR3: CAIRGGQGFGGTEAFF
size: few
J: TRBJ1-1
V: TRBV10-3
D: .

DNA: TGTGCCAGCAGTGACCAGGGAGAAAAGTCCTACAATGAGCAGTTCTTC
CDR3: CASSDQGEKSYNEQFF
size: .
J: TRBJ2-1
V: TRBV6-4
D: .

DNA: TGCAGTGCTAGCCCTTACTGGCGGTACGAGCAGTACTTC
CDR3: CSASPYWRYEQYF
size: .
J: TRBJ2-7
V: TRBV20-1
D: .

DNA: TGTGCCAGCAGCTCCGGACGGACCCTCTATGGCTACACCTTC
CDR3: CASSSGRTLYGYTF
size: .
J: TRBJ1-2
V: TRBV12-3/TRBV12-4
D: .

DNA: TGTGCCAGCAGCCCTGGGACTAGCGGGAGTTTGGAGACCCAGTACTTC
CDR3: CASSPGTSGSLETQYF
size: .
J: TRBJ2-5
V: TRBV7-9
D: TRBD2

DNA: TGTGCCAGCAGCTCCCGACAGGGGACCCCAGAGACCCAGTACTTC
CDR3: CASSSRQGTPETQYF
size: many
J: TRBJ2-5
V: TRBV7-9
D: TRBD1

DNA: TGCGCCAGCAGCTTGGCGACAGGGGCCCATTACAATGAGCAGTTCTTC
CDR3: CASSLATGAHYNEQFF
size: few
J: TRBJ2-1
V: TRBV5-1
D: TRBD1

DNA: TGTGCCAGCAGTTACAACGGGGGCAATGAAAAACTGTTTTTT
CDR3: CASSYNGGNEKLFF
size: few
J: TRBJ1-4
V: TRBV6-5
D: .

DNA: TGTGCCAGCAGTACCGGGGACAGGGCTAATTCACCCCTCCACTTT
CDR3: CASSTGDRANSPLHF
size: few
J: TRBJ1-6
V: TRBV6-5
D: TRBD1

DNA: TGTGCCAGCAGCTCACGTAGCGGGGCCTGGGATGAGCAGTTCTTC
CDR3: CASSSRSGAWDEQFF
size: .
J: TRBJ2-1
V: TRBV7-9
D: TRBD2

DNA: TGTGCCAGCAAAGGCGGGAGTGGAGATCGAGATACGCAGTATTTT
CDR3: CASKGGSGDRDTQYF
size: .
J: TRBJ2-3
V: TRBV6-2/TRBV6-3
D: TRBD2

DNA: TGTGCCAGCAGTTTATCTCCCCTACGGGGGGCCGAGGAGACCCAGTACTTC
CDR3: CASSLSPLRGAEETQYF
size: few
J: TRBJ2-5
V: TRBV27
D: .

DNA: TGTGCCAGCAGCTTAGATCGGTTGGGGAATGAAAAACTGTTTTTT
CDR3: CASSLDRLGNEKLFF
size: many
J: TRBJ1-4
V: TRBV7-2
D: .

DNA: TGTGCCAGCAGCTTGGGGCTGGGGACTAACTATGGCTACACCTTC
CDR3: CASSLGLGTNYGYTF
size: few
J: TRBJ1-2
V: TRBV5-4
D: .

DNA: TGTGCCAGCAGCGTGAACACTGAAGCTTTCTTT
CDR3: CASSVNTEAFF
size: many
J: TRBJ1-1
V: TRBV7-2
D: .

DNA: TGTGCCAGCAGCCAAGGGACTAGCGGCAACTCCTACAATGAGCAGTTCTTC
CDR3: CASSQGTSGNSYNEQFF
size: .
J: TRBJ2-1
V: TRBV4-2
D: TRBD2

DNA: TGTGCCAGCAGCTTTGACAGGTTCTCCTACGAGCAGTACTTC
CDR3: CASSFDRFSYEQYF
size: few
J: TRBJ2-7
V: TRBV5-4
D: .

DNA: TGTGCCAGCAGCCCGCAGACACAGTTCAATGAGCAGTTCTTC
CDR3: CASSPQTQFNEQFF
size: .
J: TRBJ2-1
V: TRBV7-2
D: .

DNA: TGCAGCGTTGACGCAGCGGGGGGCCACAATGAGCAGTTCTTC
CDR3: CSVDAAGGHNEQFF
size: few
J: TRBJ2-1
V: TRBV29-1
D: TRBD2

DNA: TGTGCCAGCAGTGGTCCGGGACGTCTCTCTGGGGCCAACGTCCTGACTTTC
CDR3: CASSGPGRLSGANVLTF
size: .
J: TRBJ2-6
V: TRBV27
D: .

DNA: TGCGCCAGCAACCCCGTTGAGCCCTACAATGAGCAGTTCTTC
CDR3: CASNPVEPYNEQFF
size: many
J: TRBJ2-1
V: TRBV5-1
D: .

DNA: TGCGCCAGCAGCTTGAAGGGAGCGGAGCAGTTCTTC
CDR3: CASSLKGAEQFF
size: many
J: TRBJ2-1
V: TRBV5-1
D: .

DNA: TGTGCCAGCAGCTCCCTTCAGGGGAACACTGAAGCTTTCTTT
CDR3: CASSSLQGNTEAFF
size: many
J: TRBJ1-1
V: TRBV7-2
D: .

DNA: TGTGCCAGCAGTGAAAGGGGTGGCGGGAGTTTGTACGAGCAGTACTTC
CDR3: CASSERGGGSLYEQYF
size: few
J: TRBJ2-7
V: TRBV6-1
D: TRBD2

DNA: TGTGCCAGTAGTATCCTGGACTTCCGCCTCGGGAGCCCCTACGAGCAGTACTTC
CDR3: CASSILDFRLGSPYEQYF
size: many
J: TRBJ2-7
V: TRBV19
D: .

DNA: TGTGCCAGCAGTGATTGGGAAAATGAAAAACTGTTTTTT
CDR3: CASSDWENEKLFF
size: few
J: TRBJ1-4
V: TRBV2
D: .

DNA: TGCGCCAGCAGCCAAGATCACAGGGGCGACCAAGAGACCCAGTACTTC
CDR3: CASSQDHRGDQETQYF
size: many
J: TRBJ2-5
V: TRBV4-1
D: TRBD1

DNA: TGTGCCAGCAGCCCATATTTAGTCGATGGCTACACCTTC
CDR3: CASSPYLVDGYTF
size: few
J: TRBJ1-2
V: TRBV7-2
D: .

DNA: TGCGCCAGCAGCCCGACAGCGGGAGGGCCGGTGGAGCAGTACTTC
CDR3: CASSPTAGGPVEQYF
size: .
J: TRBJ2-7
V: TRBV5-1
D: TRBD2

DNA: TGTGCCAGCAGTTCTCTCGTAGGGCCGAATGAAAAACTGTTTTTT
CDR3: CASSSLVGPNEKLFF
size: few
J: TRBJ1-4
V: TRBV27
D: .